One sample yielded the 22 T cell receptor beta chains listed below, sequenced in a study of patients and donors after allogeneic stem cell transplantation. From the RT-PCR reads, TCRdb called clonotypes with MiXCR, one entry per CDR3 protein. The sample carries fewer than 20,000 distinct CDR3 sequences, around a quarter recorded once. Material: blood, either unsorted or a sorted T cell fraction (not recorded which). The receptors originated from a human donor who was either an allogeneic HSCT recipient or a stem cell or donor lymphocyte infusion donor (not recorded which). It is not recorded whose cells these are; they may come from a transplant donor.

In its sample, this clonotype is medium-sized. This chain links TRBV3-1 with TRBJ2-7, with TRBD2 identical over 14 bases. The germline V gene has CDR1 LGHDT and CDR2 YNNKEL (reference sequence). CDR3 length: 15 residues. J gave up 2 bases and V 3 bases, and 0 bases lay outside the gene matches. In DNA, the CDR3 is TGTGCCAGCAGCCAGGGACTAGCGGGGGCCTACGAGCAGTACTTC. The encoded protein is CASSQGLAGAYEQYF.

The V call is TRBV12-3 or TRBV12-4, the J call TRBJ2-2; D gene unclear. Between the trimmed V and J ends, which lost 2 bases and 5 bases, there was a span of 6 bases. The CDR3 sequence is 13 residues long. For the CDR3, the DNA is TGTGCCAGCAGTTTACTACAAACCGGGGAGCTGTTTTTT. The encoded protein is CASSLLQTGELFF.

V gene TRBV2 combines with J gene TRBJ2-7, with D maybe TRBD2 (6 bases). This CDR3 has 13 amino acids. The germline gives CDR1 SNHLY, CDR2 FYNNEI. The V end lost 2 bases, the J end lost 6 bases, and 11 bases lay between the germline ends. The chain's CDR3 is CASSEWAGSEQYF. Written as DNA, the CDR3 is TGTGCCAGCAGTGAATGGGCGGGGTCCGAGCAGTACTTC. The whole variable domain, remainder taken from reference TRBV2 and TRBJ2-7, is EPEVTQTPSHQVTQMGQEVILRCVPISNHLYFYWYRQILGQKVEFLVSFYNNEISEKSEIFDDQFSVERPDGSNFTLKIRSTKLEDSAMYFCASSEWAGSEQYFGPGTRLTVT.

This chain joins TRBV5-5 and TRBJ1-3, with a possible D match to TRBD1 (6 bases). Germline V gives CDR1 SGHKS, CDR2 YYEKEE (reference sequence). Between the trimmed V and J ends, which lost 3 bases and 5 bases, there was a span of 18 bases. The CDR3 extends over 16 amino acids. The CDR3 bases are TGTGCCAGCAGCTGGAGGGGACAAACAGCTAGAAACACCATATATTTT. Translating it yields CASSWRGQTARNTIYF.

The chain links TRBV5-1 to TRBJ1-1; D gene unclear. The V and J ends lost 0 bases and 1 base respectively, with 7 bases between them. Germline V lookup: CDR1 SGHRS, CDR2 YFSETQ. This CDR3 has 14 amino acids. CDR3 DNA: TGCGCCAGCAGCTTGGGGATGGGGAACACTGAAGCTTTCTTT. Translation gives CASSLGMGNTEAFF. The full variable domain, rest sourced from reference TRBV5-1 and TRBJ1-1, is KAGVTQTPRYLIKTRGQQVTLSCSPISGHRSVSWYQQTPGQGLQFLFEYFSETQRNKGNFPGRFSGRQFSNSRSEMNVSTLELGDSALYLCASSLGMGNTEAFFGQGTRLTVV.

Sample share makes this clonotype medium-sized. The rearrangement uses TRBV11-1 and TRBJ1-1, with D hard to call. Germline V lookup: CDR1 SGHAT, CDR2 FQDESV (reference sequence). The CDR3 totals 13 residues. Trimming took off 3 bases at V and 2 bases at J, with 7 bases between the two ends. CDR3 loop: CASSLDSNTEAFF. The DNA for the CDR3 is TGTGCCAGCAGCTTGGATTCTAACACTGAAGCTTTCTTT. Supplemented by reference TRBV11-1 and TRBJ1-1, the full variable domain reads EAEVAQSPRYKITEKSQAVAFWCDPISGHATLYWYRQILGQGPELLVQFQDESVVDDSQLPKDRFSAERLKGVDSTLKIQPAELGDSAMYLCASSLDSNTEAFFGQGTRLTVV.

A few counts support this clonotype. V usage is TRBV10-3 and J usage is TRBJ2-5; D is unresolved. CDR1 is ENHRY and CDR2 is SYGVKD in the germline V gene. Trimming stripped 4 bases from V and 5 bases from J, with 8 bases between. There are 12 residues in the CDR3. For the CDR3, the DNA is TGTGCCATCAGTGCCCAAGGGGAGACCCAGTACTTC. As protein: CAISAQGETQYF.

The CDR3 protein is CASQGTGHHYGYTF. The CDR3 DNA sequence: TGTGCCAGCCAAGGCACAGGCCACCACTATGGCTACACCTTC. The chain is built from TRBV6-5 and TRBJ1-2; weak D call: TRBD1 (5 bases). The CDR3 sequence is 14 residues long. V was clipped by 8 bases and J by 3 bases, with 16 bases between them. Per the germline V gene, CDR1 is MNHEY and CDR2 is SVGAGI.

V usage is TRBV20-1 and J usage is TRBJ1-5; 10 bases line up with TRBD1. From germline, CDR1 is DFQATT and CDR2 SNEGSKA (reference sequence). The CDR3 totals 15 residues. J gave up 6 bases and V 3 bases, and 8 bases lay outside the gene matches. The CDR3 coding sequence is TGCAGTGCTAGTCGCGGGACAGGGGTGATTCAGCCCCAGCATTTT. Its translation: CSASRGTGVIQPQHF.

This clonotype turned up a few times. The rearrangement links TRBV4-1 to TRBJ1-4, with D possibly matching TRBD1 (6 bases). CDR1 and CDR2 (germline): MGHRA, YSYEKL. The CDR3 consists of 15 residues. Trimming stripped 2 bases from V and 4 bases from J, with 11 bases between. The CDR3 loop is CASSQFGGRNEKLFF. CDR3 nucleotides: TGCGCCAGCAGCCAATTCGGGGGCCGTAATGAAAAACTGTTTTTT.

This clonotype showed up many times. CDR3 DNA sequence: TGTGCCAGCAGCTTATTAGCAAATGAGCAGTTCTTC. Translation: CASSLLANEQFF. The chain joins TRBV7-9 to TRBJ2-1; D gene uncertain. The CDR3 consists of 12 residues. Trimming left V 2 bases short and J 7 bases short, with 6 bases between. CDR1 and CDR2 (germline): SEHNR, FQNEAQ (reference sequence).

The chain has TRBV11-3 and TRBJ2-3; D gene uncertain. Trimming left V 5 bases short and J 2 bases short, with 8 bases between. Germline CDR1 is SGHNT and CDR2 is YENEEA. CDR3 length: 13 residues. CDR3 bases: TGTGCCAGCAGCCACCGACTCACAGATACGCAGTATTTT. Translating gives CASSHRLTDTQYF.

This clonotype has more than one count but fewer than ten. The CDR3 here is CASSLAWGLGNTIYF. In DNA, the CDR3 is TGTGCCAGCAGCTTGGCGTGGGGACTTGGAAACACCATATATTTT. The chain couples TRBV5-5 to TRBJ1-3, with D maybe TRBD1 (5 bases). Deletions cut 0 bases from V and 3 bases from J, with 10 bases between. The CDR3 is made up of 15 amino acids. Germline CDR1 is SGHKS and CDR2 is YYEKEE (reference sequence).

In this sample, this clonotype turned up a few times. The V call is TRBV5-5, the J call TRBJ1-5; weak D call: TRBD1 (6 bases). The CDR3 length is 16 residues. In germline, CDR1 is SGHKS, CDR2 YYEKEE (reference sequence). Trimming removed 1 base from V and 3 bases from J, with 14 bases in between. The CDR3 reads CASSLSPGHNNQPQHF. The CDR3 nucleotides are TGTGCCAGCAGCTTGTCCCCGGGACACAACAATCAGCCCCAGCATTTT.

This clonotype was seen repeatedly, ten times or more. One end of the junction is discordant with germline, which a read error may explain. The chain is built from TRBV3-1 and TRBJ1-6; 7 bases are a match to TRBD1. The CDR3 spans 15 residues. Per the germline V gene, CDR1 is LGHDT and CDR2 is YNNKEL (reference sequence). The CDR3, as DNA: TGTGCCAGCAGTCAAGGACAGGTTCGCAATTCACCCCTCCACTTT. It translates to CASSQGQVRNSPLHF.

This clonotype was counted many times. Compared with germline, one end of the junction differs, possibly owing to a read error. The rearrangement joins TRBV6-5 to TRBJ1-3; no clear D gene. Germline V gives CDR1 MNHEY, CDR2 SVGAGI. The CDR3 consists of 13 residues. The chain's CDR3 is CASSSRFGSTIYF. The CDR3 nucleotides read TGTGCCAGCAGTTCCCGGTTTGGAAGCACCATATATTTT.

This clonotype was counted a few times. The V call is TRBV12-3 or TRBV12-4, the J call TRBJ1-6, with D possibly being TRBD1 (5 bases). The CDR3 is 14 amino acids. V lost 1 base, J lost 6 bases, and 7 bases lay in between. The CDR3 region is CASSLGQFNSPLHF. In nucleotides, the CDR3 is TGTGCCAGCAGTTTAGGACAGTTTAATTCACCCCTCCACTTT.

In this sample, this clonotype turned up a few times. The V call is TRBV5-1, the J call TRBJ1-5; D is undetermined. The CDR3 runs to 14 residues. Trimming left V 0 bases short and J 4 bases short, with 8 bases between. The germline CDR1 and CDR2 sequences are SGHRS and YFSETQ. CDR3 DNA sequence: TGCGCCAGCAGCTTGGAAGGGCAGAATCAGCCCCAGCATTTT. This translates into CASSLEGQNQPQHF.

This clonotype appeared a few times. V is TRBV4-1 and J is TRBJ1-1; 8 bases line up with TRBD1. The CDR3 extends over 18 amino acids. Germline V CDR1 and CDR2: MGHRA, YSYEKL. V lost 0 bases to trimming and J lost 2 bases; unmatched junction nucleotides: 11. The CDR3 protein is CASSQDPPQGAVNTEAFF. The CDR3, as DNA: TGCGCCAGCAGCCAAGATCCCCCTCAGGGGGCGGTAAACACTGAAGCTTTCTTT.

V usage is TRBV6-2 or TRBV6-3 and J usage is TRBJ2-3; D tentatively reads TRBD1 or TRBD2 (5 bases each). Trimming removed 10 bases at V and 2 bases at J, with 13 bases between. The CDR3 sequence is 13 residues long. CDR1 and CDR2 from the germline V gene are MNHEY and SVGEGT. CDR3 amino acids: CATRDGNTDTQYF. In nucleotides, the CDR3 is TGTGCCACCCGGGACGGCAACACAGATACGCAGTATTTT.

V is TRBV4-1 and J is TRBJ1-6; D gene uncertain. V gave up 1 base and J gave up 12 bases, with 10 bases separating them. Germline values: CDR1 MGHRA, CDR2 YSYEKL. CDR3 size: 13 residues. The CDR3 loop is CASSQGPSLPLHF. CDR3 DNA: TGCGCCAGCAGCCAAGGCCCTTCCTTACCCCTCCACTTT.

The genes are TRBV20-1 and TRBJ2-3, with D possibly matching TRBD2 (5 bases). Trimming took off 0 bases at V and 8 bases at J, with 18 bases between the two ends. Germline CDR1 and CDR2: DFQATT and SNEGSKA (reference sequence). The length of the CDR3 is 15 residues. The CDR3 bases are TGCAGTGCTAGAGATCCCCTACGGAGGCGTGGTACGCAGTATTTT. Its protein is CSARDPLRRRGTQYF.